The clone carrying this T cell receptor beta chain was observed a handful of times. Clinicians diagnosed patients from clinical symptoms, serum thyroxine and TRAb, thyroid ultrasound and orbital computed tomography. A sample of blood taken at first hyperthyroidism diagnosis preceded any ophthalmopathy symptoms. Using about 10 ml of fresh peripheral blood, PBMCs were prepared. These data are taken from a study of T cells in Graves' hyperthyroidism and ophthalmopathy. What was amplified from RNA transcripts were TCR beta CDR3 regions. The HTBI primer set was used in a first-round RT-PCR of the TCR CDR3. TCRdb reanalysed the multiplex PCR reads using MiXCR and keeps one entry per CDR3 protein. This sample has about 280,000 distinct CDR3 sequences, with around a quarter found just once. The sequence came from a man between 40 and 49 years old with Graves' hyperthyroidism that later progressed to Graves' ophthalmopathy. Sequencing was performed on blood.

CDR3 nucleotide sequence: TGTGCCAGCAGTTACGGGCCATACCAGCCCCAGCATTTT. Residues: CASSYGPYQPQHF. V and J are TRBV6-5 and TRBJ1-5; D unresolved. Between the trimmed V and J ends, which lost 2 bases and 7 bases, there was a span of 9 bases. This CDR3 is built from 13 residues. Germline CDR1 is MNHEY and CDR2 is SVGAGI.